This T cell receptor beta chain emerged from a study of tumor-infiltrating lymphocytes in localized non-small cell lung cancer. Overall study: Resected tumor was paired with non-adjacent uninvolved lung from the same patient. General study points: Available tissue quantity limited TCR sequencing to a patient subset.

Here immunoSEQ multiplex PCR was the method, and the copy in TCRdb shows in-frame clones only, minus some. The data hold some 15,000 clones, with roughly 73% observed a single time. This CDR3 has 15 residues. In germline, CDR1 is MNHEY, CDR2 SMNVEV (reference sequence). Deletions cut 6 bases from V and 4 bases from J, with 19 bases between. A word on this clone: Its antigen is undetermined.

This rearrangement joins TRBV27 to TRBJ2-7; no firm D call. The sequence derives from a human donor with non-small cell lung cancer. The specimen sequenced was lung tumor tissue. The CDR3 sequence is CASSPATGVRYEQYF. As DNA, the CDR3 is TGTGCCAGCAGCCCAGCGACTGGGGTTCGGTACGAGCAGTACTTC.